Reported below is one T cell receptor (beta chain). This entry is derived from a study of T cell changes during pregnancy in multiple sclerosis. Sequencing was performed with immunoSEQ multiplex PCR; in TCRdb, only in-frame clones are kept and a portion is missing. Of approximately 85,000 clones in the sample, approximately 93% are singletons; the top ten hold under 3%. This CDR3 has 12 residues. Germline V gene data show CDR1 as SQVTM and CDR2 as ANQGSEA. V gave up 4 bases and J gave up 6 bases; unmatched junction bases: 0. The sample consisted of peripheral blood, taken in the first trimester of pregnancy. This receptor was identified in a female donor with multiple sclerosis, enrolled in a pregnancy study. The chain combines TRBV29-1 with TRBJ2-3; 11 nucleotides line up with TRBD2. For the CDR3, the DNA is TGCAGCGTTGGACTAGCGGGGGATACGCAGTATTTT. This codes for CSVGLAGDTQYF.